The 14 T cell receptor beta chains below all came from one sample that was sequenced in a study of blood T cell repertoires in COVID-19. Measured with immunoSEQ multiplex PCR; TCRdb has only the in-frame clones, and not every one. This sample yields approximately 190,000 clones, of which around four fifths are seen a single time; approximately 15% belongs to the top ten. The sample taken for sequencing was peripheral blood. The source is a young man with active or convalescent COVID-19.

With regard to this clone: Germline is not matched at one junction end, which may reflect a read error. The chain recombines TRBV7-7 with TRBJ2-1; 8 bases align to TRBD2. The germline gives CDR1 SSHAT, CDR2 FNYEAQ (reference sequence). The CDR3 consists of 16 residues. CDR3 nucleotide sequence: TGTGCTAGCAGCTTAGAAAGCGGGAGCTCCTACAATGAGCAGTTCTTC. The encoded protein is CASSLESGSSYNEQFF.

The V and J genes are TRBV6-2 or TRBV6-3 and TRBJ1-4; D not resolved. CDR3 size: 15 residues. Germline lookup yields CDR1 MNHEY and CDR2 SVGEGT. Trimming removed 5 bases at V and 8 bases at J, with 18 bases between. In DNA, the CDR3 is TGTGCCAGCAGTCTACCGGGAGTCATGAGGGAAAAACTGTTTTTT. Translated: CASSLPGVMREKLFF.

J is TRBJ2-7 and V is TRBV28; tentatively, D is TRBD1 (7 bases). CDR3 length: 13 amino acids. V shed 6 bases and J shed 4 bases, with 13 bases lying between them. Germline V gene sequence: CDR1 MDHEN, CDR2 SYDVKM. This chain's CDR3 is CASSAGQPYEQYV. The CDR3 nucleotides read TGTGCCAGCAGCGCGGGACAGCCATACGAGCAGTACGTC.

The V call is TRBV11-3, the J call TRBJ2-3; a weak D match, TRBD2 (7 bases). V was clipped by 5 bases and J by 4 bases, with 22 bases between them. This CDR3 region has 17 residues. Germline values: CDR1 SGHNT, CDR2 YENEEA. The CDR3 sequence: CASSRGGGGAQADTQYF. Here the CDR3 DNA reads TGTGCCAGCAGCCGAGGTGGAGGGGGGGCGCAAGCAGATACGCAGTATTTT.

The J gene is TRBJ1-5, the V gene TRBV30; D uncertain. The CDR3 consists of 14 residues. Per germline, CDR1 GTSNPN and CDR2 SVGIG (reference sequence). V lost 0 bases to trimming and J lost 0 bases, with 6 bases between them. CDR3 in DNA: TGTGCCTGGAGTGTAGTGAGTAGCAATCAGCCCCAGCATTTT. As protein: CAWSVVSSNQPQHF.

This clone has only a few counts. This CDR3 is CASSQDGIGDNSPLHF. For the CDR3, the DNA is TGCGCCAGCAGCCAAGATGGCATAGGGGATAATTCACCCCTCCACTTT. This rearrangement joins TRBV4-3 to TRBJ1-6; tentative D call: TRBD1 (5 bases). Trimming pared 0 bases from V and 5 bases from J, leaving 11 bases between. Germline lookup yields CDR1 LGHNA and CDR2 YSLEER. The CDR3 contains 16 residues.

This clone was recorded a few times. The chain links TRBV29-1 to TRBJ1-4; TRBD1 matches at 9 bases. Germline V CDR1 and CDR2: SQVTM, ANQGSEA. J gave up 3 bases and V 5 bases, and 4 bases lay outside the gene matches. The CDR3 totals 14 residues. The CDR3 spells CSVYRTGANEKLFF. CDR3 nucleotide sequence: TGCAGCGTTTACCGGACAGGGGCTAATGAAAAACTGTTTTTT. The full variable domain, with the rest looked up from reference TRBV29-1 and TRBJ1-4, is SAVISQKPSRDICQRGTSLTIQCQVDSQVTMMFWYRQQPGQSLTLIATANQGSEATYESGFVIDKFPISRPNLTFSTLTVSNMSPEDSSIYLCSVYRTGANEKLFFGSGTQLSVL.

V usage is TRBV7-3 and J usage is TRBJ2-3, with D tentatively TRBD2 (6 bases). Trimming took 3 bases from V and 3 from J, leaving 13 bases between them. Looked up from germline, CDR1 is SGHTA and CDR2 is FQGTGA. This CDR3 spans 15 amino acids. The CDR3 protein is CASSFIGGTTDTQYF. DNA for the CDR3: TGTGCCAGCAGCTTCATAGGAGGGACGACAGATACGCAGTATTTT.

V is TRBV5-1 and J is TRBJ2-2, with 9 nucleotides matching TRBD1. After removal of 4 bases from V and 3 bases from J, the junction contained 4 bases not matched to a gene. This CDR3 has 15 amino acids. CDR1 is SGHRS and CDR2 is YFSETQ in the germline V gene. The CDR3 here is CASSPTGGHTGELFF. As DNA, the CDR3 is TGCGCCAGCAGCCCAACAGGGGGCCACACCGGGGAGCTGTTTTTT. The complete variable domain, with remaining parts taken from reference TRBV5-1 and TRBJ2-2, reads KAGVTQTPRYLIKTRGQQVTLSCSPISGHRSVSWYQQTPGQGLQFLFEYFSETQRNKGNFPGRFSGRQFSNSRSEMNVSTLELGDSALYLCASSPTGGHTGELFFGEGSRLTVL.

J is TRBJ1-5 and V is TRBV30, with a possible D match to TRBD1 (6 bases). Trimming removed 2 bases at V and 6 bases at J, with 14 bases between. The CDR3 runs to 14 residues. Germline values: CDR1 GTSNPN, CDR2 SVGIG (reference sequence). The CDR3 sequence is CAWSLQGVGQPQHF. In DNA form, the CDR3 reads TGTGCCTGGAGTCTACAGGGAGTCGGTCAGCCCCAGCATTTT.

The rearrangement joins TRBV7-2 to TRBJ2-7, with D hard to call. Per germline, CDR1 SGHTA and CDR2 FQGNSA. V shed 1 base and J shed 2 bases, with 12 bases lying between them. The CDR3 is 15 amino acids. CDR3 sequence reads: CASSLGGLNPYEQYF. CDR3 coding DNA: TGTGCCAGCAGCTTAGGAGGTCTCAACCCCTACGAGCAGTACTTC.

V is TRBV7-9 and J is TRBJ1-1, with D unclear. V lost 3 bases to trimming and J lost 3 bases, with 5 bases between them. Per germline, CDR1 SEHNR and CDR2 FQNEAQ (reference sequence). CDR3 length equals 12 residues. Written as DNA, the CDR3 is TGTGCCAGCAGCTTCCAGGACACTGAAGCTTTCTTT. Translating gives CASSFQDTEAFF.

For the CDR3, the DNA is TGTGCCTGGAGTAAGGCAGGGGGTCCCAGGACTGAAGCTTTCTTT. It encodes CAWSKAGGPRTEAFF. The chain carries TRBV30 and TRBJ1-1; 7 bases agree with TRBD1. Germline V gene lookup returns CDR1 GTSNPN and CDR2 SVGIG (reference sequence). The CDR3 has 15 amino acids. V dropped 2 bases and J dropped 5; count of bases not matched to a gene: 11.

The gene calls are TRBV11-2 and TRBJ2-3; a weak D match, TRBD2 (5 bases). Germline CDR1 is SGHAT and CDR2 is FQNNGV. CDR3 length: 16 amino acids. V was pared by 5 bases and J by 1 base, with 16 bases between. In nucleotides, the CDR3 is TGTGCCAGCAGCCCGAGGGTTGGCTCCGGCACAGATACGCAGTATTTT. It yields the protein CASSPRVGSGTDTQYF.